A single T cell receptor (beta chain) is shown here with its context. Because the CDR3 is missing its conserved closing phenylalanine or tryptophan, this is likely a read error. TCR alpha and beta CDR3 regions were amplified from RNA using iRepertoire nested multiplex PCR. TCRdb re-called the multiplex PCR reads through MiXCR, storing one row per CDR3 protein. In the table there are around 180,000 distinct CDR3 sequences, roughly two fifths of which are singletons. The data belong to a study of glioma-infiltrating T cells. This CDR3 comprises 14 residues. V was clipped by 3 bases and J by 5 bases; unmatched bases: 2. Germline CDR1 SGHTA, CDR2 FQGNSA.

The receptor comes from a human donor with low-grade glioma or glioblastoma, undergoing nonglioma brain surgery, or in good health (not recorded which). The rearrangement links TRBV7-2 to TRBJ2-7; 12 bases line up with TRBD2. The sequenced sample consisted of glioma tissue, nonneoplastic brain tissue, or PBMCs (not recorded which). The CDR3 reads CASSFGLAGNEQYL. The CDR3 region has the DNA TGTGCCAGCAGCTTCGGACTAGCGGGAAACGAGCAGTACTTA.